This entry lists 23 T cell receptor beta chains sequenced from one sample in a study of shared clonotypes between healthy human individuals (dated by TCRdb to 2018 to 2021). The library was produced with the immunoSEQ multiplex PCR assay. In TCRdb, the immuneACCESS table is reduced to in-frame sequences with V and J assigned. These tables do not hold every clone; where another copy was compared, an unresolved V gene accounts for under half, and the others remain unexplained. The sample table records some 580,000 clones; about 96% of these occur just once. The top ten hold 0.045% to 0.07% of the sample. Sequences were obtained from naive CD4+ T cells sorted from blood. The cell subset or site tag for this specimen amounts to: CD45RA+ positively selected. The receptors were gathered from a woman in her 30s in good health.

The genes are TRBV7-9 and TRBJ2-5; 12 nucleotides match TRBD2. Germline V lookup: CDR1 SEHNR, CDR2 FQNEAQ (reference sequence). Unmatched junction bases numbered 18, after V lost 5 bases and J lost 5 bases. The CDR3 spans 19 residues. CDR3 residues: CASSPHWTSGIGIGETQYF. The CDR3 coding sequence is TGTGCCAGCAGCCCCCACTGGACTAGCGGGATTGGGATAGGTGAGACCCAGTACTTC.

The rearrangement links TRBV5-1 to TRBJ2-5; 13 nucleotides align to TRBD2. Germline assignment: CDR1 SGHRS and CDR2 YFSETQ. CDR3 length equals 18 residues. Unmatched junction bases numbered 10, after V lost 0 bases and J lost 5 bases. CDR3: CASSLEGLAGVIVETQYF. CDR3 coding DNA: TGCGCCAGCAGCTTGGAAGGACTAGCGGGAGTTATCGTGGAGACCCAGTACTTC.

The V and J genes are TRBV28 and TRBJ2-2; TRBD2 matches at 15 bases. Germline loops: CDR1 MDHEN, CDR2 SYDVKM. This CDR3 is 17 amino acids long. After removal of 5 bases from V and 5 bases from J, the junction contained 6 bases not matched to a gene. DNA of the CDR3: TGTGCCAGCAGTCTGGGACTAGCGGGAGGACGAACCGGGGAGCTGTTTTTT. Protein: CASSLGLAGGRTGELFF.

This clone was recorded once. The chain has TRBV19 and TRBJ1-4; tentative D call: TRBD1 (6 bases). The length of the CDR3 is 17 residues. Deletions cut 5 bases from V and 7 bases from J, with 23 bases between. Per germline, CDR1 LNHDA and CDR2 SQIVND (reference sequence). The CDR3 DNA sequence: TGTGCCAGTAGTTTTCGGGACATAACGCGCGGTAGTGAAAAACTGTTTTTT. It codes for CASSFRDITRGSEKLFF. The variable domain in full, completed from reference TRBV19 and TRBJ1-4, reads DGGITQSPKYLFRKEGQNVTLSCEQNLNHDAMYWYRQDPGQGLRLIYYSQIVNDFQKGDIAEGYSVSREKKESFPLTVTSAQKNPTAFYLCASSFRDITRGSEKLFFGSGTQLSVL.

This chain links TRBV7-2 with TRBJ1-4, with D perhaps TRBD1 (5 bases). The CDR3 consists of 14 residues. Germline V CDR1 and CDR2: SGHTA, FQGNSA. Trimming took off 5 bases at V and 7 bases at J, with 14 bases between the two ends. CDR3 in amino acids: CASSITGTIEKLFF. The CDR3 nucleotides are TGTGCCAGCAGCATCACCGGGACCATTGAAAAACTGTTTTTT.

J is TRBJ1-5 and V is TRBV28; unclear D gene. Per the germline V gene, CDR1 is MDHEN and CDR2 is SYDVKM. Trimming removed 10 bases at V and 1 base at J, with 17 bases between. The CDR3 length is 15 residues. DNA of the CDR3: TGTGCCACTATCAGGTGGCAGCTAAGCAATCAGCCCCAGCATTTT. It encodes CATIRWQLSNQPQHF.

The rearrangement links TRBV5-4 to TRBJ2-7; 10 bases are a match to TRBD1. The V gene end was trimmed by 3 bases and the J gene end by 5 bases; junction bases not matched to a gene: 8. CDR3 length equals 15 residues. Germline assignment: CDR1 SGHNT and CDR2 YYREEE (reference sequence). CDR3 nucleotides: TGTGCCAGCAGCTCCCCGGGACAGGGGACCCACGAGCAGTACTTC. Amino acids: CASSSPGQGTHEQYF.

The J gene is TRBJ1-1, the V gene TRBV2; TRBD1 matches 7 bases. V was pared by 5 bases and J by 3 bases, with 3 bases of the junction left unmatched. Germline V lookup: CDR1 SNHLY, CDR2 FYNNEI. The CDR3 consists of 13 residues. The CDR3 DNA reads TGTGCCAGCAGTATAACAGGGGACACTGAAGCTTTCTTT. Its translation is CASSITGDTEAFF.

The genes are TRBV19 and TRBJ1-2, with TRBD1 as a possible D gene (5 bases). CDR3 length equals 15 residues. The germline gives CDR1 LNHDA, CDR2 SQIVND (reference sequence). Trimming removed 6 bases at V and 8 bases at J, with 22 bases between. The CDR3 nucleotides are TGTGCCAGTAGCAATTCCGGGACGGTTGGTACCGGCTACACCTTC. This encodes CASSNSGTVGTGYTF.

This chain joins TRBV11-2 and TRBJ1-3; 7 bases fit TRBD1. J was trimmed by 0 bases and V by 5 bases; bases with no gene match: 4. The CDR3 is 15 amino acids. From germline, CDR1 is SGHAT and CDR2 FQNNGV. Here the CDR3 reads CASSREGASGNTIYF. In DNA form, the CDR3 reads TGTGCCAGCAGCCGGGAGGGGGCCTCTGGAAACACCATATATTTT.

J is TRBJ2-3 and V is TRBV28, with unresolved D. V was clipped by 5 bases and J by 6 bases, with 12 bases between them. CDR3 size: 13 residues. CDR1 is MDHEN, CDR2 SYDVKM, per germline. The CDR3 protein is CASSSWTSDTQYF. The CDR3 DNA reads as TGTGCCAGCAGTAGCTGGACGTCGGATACGCAGTATTTT.

The chain carries TRBV11-2 and TRBJ2-2; D gene unclear. The V gene lost 5 bases and the J gene lost 8 bases, with 18 bases spanning the gap. CDR3 size: 15 residues. Per germline, CDR1 SGHAT and CDR2 FQNNGV. The CDR3 is CASSISPGPPGELFF. CDR3 DNA: TGTGCCAGCAGCATCTCCCCGGGCCCCCCTGGGGAGCTGTTTTTT. Using reference TRBV11-2 and TRBJ2-2 for the parts outside the CDR3, the full variable domain is EAGVAQSPRYKIIEKRQSVAFWCNPISGHATLYWYQQILGQGPKLLIQFQNNGVVDDSQLPKDRFSAERLKGVDSTLKIQPAKLEDSAVYLCASSISPGPPGELFFGEGSRLTVL.

This chain connects TRBV7-7 to TRBJ2-7, with D tentatively TRBD1 (5 bases). The CDR3 is made up of 13 amino acids. Germline CDR1 SSHAT, CDR2 FNYEAQ (reference sequence). V was shortened by 4 bases and J by 6 bases, with 13 bases between the two germline ends. CDR3 sequence: CASSSSLGVEQYF. CDR3 DNA: TGTGCCAGCAGCTCCTCTCTAGGGGTCGAGCAGTACTTC.

The chain joins TRBV19 to TRBJ1-1; weak D call: TRBD1 (5 bases). Germline V CDR1 and CDR2: LNHDA, SQIVND (reference sequence). This CDR3 has 14 amino acids. With 7 bases removed from V and 5 bases from J, the gap between germline ends came to 17 bases. CDR3: CASKQGHAGTEAFF. CDR3 bases: TGTGCCAGTAAGCAGGGCCACGCGGGGACTGAAGCTTTCTTT.

The chain links TRBV5-1 to TRBJ2-7; TRBD2 agrees at 7 bases. Germline loops: CDR1 SGHRS, CDR2 YFSETQ. CDR3 length equals 15 residues. The V and J ends lost 0 bases and 3 bases, in that order; junction bases with no gene match: 6. The CDR3 bases are TGCGCCAGCAGCTTGGGTGCGGGAGTAGACTACGAGCAGTACTTC. Its protein is CASSLGAGVDYEQYF.

The V gene is TRBV2, the J gene TRBJ2-7, with 9 positions matching TRBD1. V gave up 5 bases and J gave up 6 bases; unmatched junction bases: 5. Germline loops: CDR1 SNHLY, CDR2 FYNNEI. This CDR3 is built from 13 residues. CDR3 amino acids: CASSKDRGGEQYF. Written as DNA, the CDR3 is TGTGCCAGCAGTAAGGACAGGGGCGGCGAGCAGTACTTC.

This clone was observed once. This chain joins TRBV7-9 and TRBJ2-1; D possibly corresponds to TRBD2 (5 bases). Trimming cost V 0 bases and J 1 base, with 7 bases left between them. Per germline, CDR1 SEHNR and CDR2 FQNEAQ (reference sequence). The CDR3 length is 15 residues. Here the CDR3 reads CASSLALASYNEQFF. The DNA of the CDR3 is TGTGCCAGCAGCTTAGCCCTAGCTTCCTACAATGAGCAGTTCTTC.

The rearrangement uses TRBV9 and TRBJ2-3, with 12 nucleotides matching TRBD2. The CDR3 contains 20 residues. The germline CDR1 and CDR2 sequences are SGDLS and YYNGEE. J gave up 0 bases and V 2 bases, and 13 bases lay outside the gene matches. The CDR3 region is CASSVNRLAGAPSSTDTQYF. CDR3 nucleotides: TGTGCCAGCAGCGTGAACCGACTAGCGGGAGCCCCCTCTAGCACAGATACGCAGTATTTT.

The chain has TRBV5-1 and TRBJ2-2; 12 bases match TRBD2. Looked up from germline, CDR1 is SGHRS and CDR2 is YFSETQ. J gave up 3 bases and V 0 bases, and 6 bases lay outside the gene matches. The CDR3 has 18 residues. CDR3 residues: CASSLGPSGRADTGELFF. The CDR3 DNA reads TGCGCCAGCAGCTTGGGGCCTAGCGGGAGGGCGGACACCGGGGAGCTGTTTTTT.

The CDR3 reads CASDRLEMNTEAFF. DNA of the CDR3: TGTGCCAGCGATCGTCTAGAGATGAACACTGAAGCTTTCTTT. J is TRBJ1-1 and V is TRBV6-1; D is ambiguous. Germline lookup yields CDR1 MNHNS and CDR2 SASEGT. The V end was cut by 8 bases, the J end by 0 bases, with 13 bases between. The CDR3 has 14 amino acids.

This chain uses TRBV11-2 with TRBJ1-1; D unclear. The germline V and J ends were trimmed by 5 bases and 5 bases, with 15 bases remaining between them. The CDR3 contains 14 residues. The germline gives CDR1 SGHAT, CDR2 FQNNGV. The CDR3 nucleotides are TGTGCCAGCAGCCGTCTTCTTGAAGGGACTGAAGCTTTCTTT. It yields the protein CASSRLLEGTEAFF. The full variable domain, in which reference TRBV11-2 and TRBJ1-1 provide the parts outside the CDR3, is EAGVAQSPRYKIIEKRQSVAFWCNPISGHATLYWYQQILGQGPKLLIQFQNNGVVDDSQLPKDRFSAERLKGVDSTLKIQPAKLEDSAVYLCASSRLLEGTEAFFGQGTRLTVV.

The chain joins TRBV19 to TRBJ2-5; D is perhaps TRBD2 (6 bases). Judging by the DNA end, TRBJ2-7 fits better; the J call may be wrong. In germline, CDR1 is LNHDA, CDR2 SQIVND (reference sequence). This CDR3 is built from 15 residues. The CDR3 region is CASSIDWRGYYEQYF. CDR3 nucleotide sequence: TGTGCCAGTAGTATAGATTGGAGGGGTTACTACGAGCAGTACTTC.

The chain carries TRBV18 and TRBJ1-3, with no clear D. Germline V lookup: CDR1 KGHSH, CDR2 LQKENI. This CDR3 is built from 11 residues. Trimming shortened V by 3 bases and J by 9 bases, and 6 bases separated the two germline ends. The CDR3 region has the DNA TGTGCCAGCTCACCTGGCGGCACCATATATTTT. Translated: CASSPGGTIYF. Together with reference TRBV18 and TRBJ1-3, the CDR3 gives the full variable domain: NAGVMQNPRHLVRRRGQEARLRCSPMKGHSHVYWYRQLPEEGLKFMVYLQKENIIDESGMPKERFSAEFPKEGPSILRIQQVVRGDSAAYFCASSPGGTIYFGEGSWLTVV.